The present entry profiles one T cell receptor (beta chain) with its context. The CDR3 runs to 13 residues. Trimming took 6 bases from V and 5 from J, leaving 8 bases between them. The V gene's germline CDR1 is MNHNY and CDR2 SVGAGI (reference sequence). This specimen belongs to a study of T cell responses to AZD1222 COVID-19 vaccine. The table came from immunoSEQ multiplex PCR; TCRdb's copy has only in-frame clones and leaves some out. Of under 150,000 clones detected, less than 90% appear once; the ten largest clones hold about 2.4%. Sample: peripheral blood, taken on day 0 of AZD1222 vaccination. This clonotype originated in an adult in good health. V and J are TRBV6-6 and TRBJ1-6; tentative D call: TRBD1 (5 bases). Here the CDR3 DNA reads TGTGCCAGCAGACCGACAGATAATTCACCCCTCCACTTT. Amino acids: CASRPTDNSPLHF.